Shown below are 23 T cell receptor beta chains from a single sample sequenced in a study of T-cell memory formation after mild COVID-19. TCRdb ran MiXCR on the 5' RACE reads and lists one entry per CDR3 protein. Of about 350,000 distinct CDR3 sequences listed, 12% to 15% are singletons. The specimen sequenced was PBMCs or a T cell subset sorted from them (not recorded which). The source is a man between 18 and 35 years old who had mild COVID-19 (a few samples of this study predate the infection). Cell type and time point are not known.

The genes are TRBV3-1 and TRBJ2-3, with D perhaps TRBD1 (5 bases). Germline CDR1 LGHDT, CDR2 YNNKEL (reference sequence). The CDR3 covers 14 residues. Trimming took 3 bases from V and 4 from J, leaving 11 bases between them. The CDR3 loop reads CASSQGLGPDTQYF. The DNA of the CDR3 is TGTGCCAGCAGCCAGGGGCTCGGCCCAGATACGCAGTATTTT.

The rearrangement links TRBV28 to TRBJ2-7; D may be TRBD2 (5 bases). There are 11 residues in the CDR3. Trimming left V 9 bases short and J 0 bases short, with 6 bases between. Germline CDR1 is MDHEN and CDR2 is SYDVKM. The CDR3 protein is CASTSSYEQYV. The CDR3, as DNA: TGTGCCAGTACTAGCTCCTACGAGCAGTACGTC.

This clonotype was observed a few times. The chain is built from TRBV10-3 and TRBJ2-7; D uncertain. Trimming stripped 3 bases from V and 3 bases from J, with 15 bases between. This CDR3 has 15 residues. Germline assignment: CDR1 ENHRY and CDR2 SYGVKD. CDR3 nucleotides: TGTGCCATCAGTGATACACAAAGCTTGCTCTACGAGCAGTACGTC. This translates into CAISDTQSLLYEQYV.

This clonotype was observed at least ten times. The chain links TRBV5-6 to TRBJ2-7; D is possibly TRBD2 (5 bases). V gave up 4 bases and J gave up 4 bases, with 18 bases separating them. CDR1 and CDR2 (germline): SGHDT, YYEEEE. The CDR3 has 15 residues. The DNA of the CDR3 is TGTGCCAGCAGCCCCGGGATTACGGTGGGGTACGAGCAGTACTTC. Residues: CASSPGITVGYEQYF.

The J gene is TRBJ1-4, the V gene TRBV2; D remains ambiguous. Between the trimmed V and J ends, which lost 6 bases and 1 base, there was a span of 12 bases. Germline CDR1 and CDR2: SNHLY and FYNNEI. The CDR3 sequence is 15 residues long. The chain's CDR3 is CASRLSPGTNEKLFF. The CDR3 DNA follows: TGTGCCAGCAGGCTAAGCCCCGGAACTAATGAAAAACTGTTTTTT.

This sequence joins TRBV7-9 and TRBJ2-5; 12 bases are a match to TRBD2. CDR3 length: 15 amino acids. The ends lost 6 bases at V and 5 bases at J; junction bases unmatched: 7. Germline assignment: CDR1 SEHNR and CDR2 FQNEAQ (reference sequence). CDR3 coding DNA: TGTGCCAGCAGTCCTCGGACTAGCGGGGTGGAGACCCAGTACTTC. The encoded protein is CASSPRTSGVETQYF. Together with reference TRBV7-9 and TRBJ2-5, the CDR3 gives the full variable domain: DTGVSQNPRHKITKRGQNVTFRCDPISEHNRLYWYRQTLGQGPEFLTYFQNEAQLEKSRLLSDRFSAERPKGSFSTLEIQRTEQGDSAMYLCASSPRTSGVETQYFGPGTRLLVL.

There are a few counts of this clonotype. As DNA, the CDR3 is TGTGCCAGCAGTCCCCGGGACGGGGGGAGAAACACTGAAGCTTTCTTT. Its translation: CASSPRDGGRNTEAFF. The chain has TRBV12-3 or TRBV12-4 and TRBJ1-1; D is possibly TRBD1 (5 bases). The CDR3 covers 16 residues. Trimming shortened V by 5 bases and J by 2 bases, and 18 bases separated the two germline ends.

At least ten counts were recorded for this clonotype. V usage is TRBV19 and J usage is TRBJ2-1; 7 positions agree with TRBD1. The CDR3 loop spans 15 amino acids. V dropped 9 bases and J dropped 0; count of bases not matched to a gene: 8. Per germline, CDR1 LNHDA and CDR2 SQIVND (reference sequence). CDR3 residues: CASKLPGGSYNEQFF. CDR3 nucleotide sequence: TGTGCCAGCAAGCTCCCAGGGGGCTCCTACAATGAGCAGTTCTTC.

This sequence joins TRBV9 and TRBJ1-2; the match to TRBD1 covers 10 bases. CDR3 length: 15 amino acids. Germline assignment: CDR1 SGDLS and CDR2 YYNGEE. The V gene end was trimmed by 3 bases and the J gene end by 4 bases; junction bases not matched to a gene: 6. CDR3 region: CASSARDRGGYGYTF. In DNA, the CDR3 is TGTGCCAGCAGCGCTCGGGACAGGGGCGGCTATGGCTACACCTTC.

This clonotype was observed at least ten times. The CDR3 reads CASSEASGDSTDTQYF. Written as DNA, the CDR3 is TGTGCCAGCAGTGAGGCTAGCGGGGATAGCACAGATACGCAGTATTTT. This rearrangement joins TRBV6-4 to TRBJ2-3, with 9 bases fitting TRBD2. This CDR3 is built from 16 residues. Looked up from germline, CDR1 is MRHNA and CDR2 is SNTAGT. V dropped 3 bases and J dropped 0; count of bases not matched to a gene: 4.

This clonotype has only a few counts. V and J are TRBV7-9 and TRBJ1-2; possibly TRBD1 for D (5 bases). Trimming removed 11 bases from V and 4 bases from J, with 20 bases in between. The germline V gene encodes CDR1 SEHNR and CDR2 FQNEAQ (reference sequence). The CDR3 is made up of 14 amino acids. DNA of the CDR3: TGTGCCCTACCGTCAGGGACGGAATTCTATGGCTACACCTTC. Protein product: CALPSGTEFYGYTF.

This clonotype came up a few times. The chain combines TRBV7-2 with TRBJ1-3, with D hard to call. Trimming left V 4 bases short and J 0 bases short, with 7 bases between. This CDR3 is 14 amino acids long. CDR1 is SGHTA, CDR2 FQGNSA, per germline. Here the CDR3 DNA reads TGTGCCAGCAGCTCAGGAAACTCTGGAAACACCATATATTTT. It encodes CASSSGNSGNTIYF.

This clonotype showed up just a few times. The chain combines TRBV4-1 with TRBJ2-3; D assignment may be TRBD1 or TRBD2 (6 bases each). The V gene's germline CDR1 is MGHRA and CDR2 YSYEKL. CDR3 length equals 17 residues. Trimming removed 1 base at V and 6 bases at J, with 20 bases between. CDR3 DNA sequence: TGCGCCAGCAGCCAAGGGGGGGCCAGGGGACTTGTTGATACGCAGTATTTT. It encodes CASSQGGARGLVDTQYF.

This chain connects TRBV5-6 to TRBJ2-3; D unresolved. Trimming removed 5 bases from V and 3 bases from J, with 10 bases in between. The CDR3 runs 13 residues. Germline-derived CDR1 and CDR2 are SGHDT and YYEEEE. The CDR3 nucleotides are TGTGCCAGCAGGCCGGTTCAGACAGATACGCAGTATTTT. Its protein product is CASRPVQTDTQYF.

The sample holds many counts of this clonotype. The chain employs TRBV7-6 and TRBJ2-3, with D unclear. The CDR3 is 13 residues long. The V gene's germline CDR1 is SGHVS and CDR2 FNYEAQ. Deletions cut 5 bases from V and 5 bases from J, with 11 bases between. DNA of the CDR3: TGTGCCAGCAGCCTCAATTCAGTAGATACGCAGTATTTT. Its translation: CASSLNSVDTQYF.

V is TRBV6-1 and J is TRBJ1-2; TRBD1 agrees at 7 bases. Per germline, CDR1 MNHNS and CDR2 SASEGT. This CDR3 contains 15 residues. Trimming cost V 6 bases and J 3 bases; bases outside gene matches: 10. CDR3 protein: CASSLPRTGDYGYTF. In DNA, the CDR3 is TGTGCCAGCAGCCTACCCCGGACAGGCGACTATGGCTACACCTTC.

There are a few counts of this clonotype. The chain recombines TRBV7-6 with TRBJ2-2; no clear D. V was trimmed by 7 bases and J by 8 bases, leaving 8 bases between them. CDR1 is SGHVS and CDR2 is FNYEAQ in the germline V gene. The CDR3 extends over 11 amino acids. CDR3 region: CASNSLGELFF. The CDR3 DNA reads as TGTGCCAGCAACTCCTTGGGGGAGCTGTTTTTT. The whole variable domain, remainder taken from reference TRBV7-6 and TRBJ2-2, is GAGVSQSPRYKVTKRGQDVALRCDPISGHVSLYWYRQALGQGPEFLTYFNYEAQQDKSGLPNDRFSAERPEGSISTLTIQRTEQRDSAMYRCASNSLGELFFGEGSRLTVL.

In its sample, this clonotype was seen a few times. The V and J genes are TRBV7-3 and TRBJ2-7; TRBD1 is a possible D gene (5 bases). Germline loops: CDR1 SGHTA, CDR2 FQGTGA. This CDR3 comprises 16 residues. Trimming removed 3 bases at V and 1 base at J, with 16 bases between. CDR3 sequence: CASSFNGIRGSYEQYF. The CDR3 DNA sequence: TGTGCCAGCAGCTTCAATGGGATAAGGGGATCCTACGAGCAGTACTTC.

J is TRBJ1-3 and V is TRBV12-3 or TRBV12-4; D is undetermined. This CDR3 is built from 14 residues. The ends were cut back, 2 bases at V and 3 bases at J, with 8 bases in the middle. The CDR3 spells CASSLRRDGNTIYF. The CDR3 DNA sequence: TGTGCCAGCAGTTTACGGAGGGATGGAAACACCATATATTTT.

The V gene is TRBV12-3 or TRBV12-4, the J gene TRBJ1-1; a possible D gene is TRBD1 (5 bases). Trimming took 6 bases from V and 10 from J, leaving 12 bases between them. The CDR3 length is 11 residues. The CDR3: CASRGPRRAFF. The CDR3 DNA follows: TGTGCCAGCAGGGGGCCCAGAAGAGCTTTCTTT.

This clonotype has a handful of counts. The gene calls are TRBV5-4 and TRBJ1-5; 7 bases agree with TRBD1. Germline values: CDR1 SGHNT, CDR2 YYREEE (reference sequence). The CDR3 sequence is 13 residues long. The V gene end was trimmed by 2 bases and the J gene end by 8 bases; junction bases not matched to a gene: 4. The CDR3, as DNA: TGTGCCAGCAGCTTCGACAGGGATAAGCCCCAGCATTTT. This encodes CASSFDRDKPQHF.

In this sample, this clonotype turned up a few times. This sequence joins TRBV5-1 and TRBJ1-5; D unclear. The V gene lost 7 bases and the J gene lost 6 bases, with 14 bases spanning the gap. The CDR3 contains 13 residues. Germline V gene data show CDR1 as SGHRS and CDR2 as YFSETQ. CDR3 residues: CASSDNPGQPQHF. The CDR3 DNA reads as TGCGCCAGCTCCGACAACCCGGGTCAGCCCCAGCATTTT.

The genes are TRBV6-1 and TRBJ2-3, with D possibly being TRBD1 (7 bases). Germline loops: CDR1 MNHNS, CDR2 SASEGT. Trimming shortened V by 11 bases and J by 3 bases, and 18 bases separated the two germline ends. The length of the CDR3 is 14 residues. The CDR3 loop reads CASTRGAGTDTQYF. The DNA of the CDR3 is TGTGCCTCCACCAGGGGGGCTGGGACAGATACGCAGTATTTT.